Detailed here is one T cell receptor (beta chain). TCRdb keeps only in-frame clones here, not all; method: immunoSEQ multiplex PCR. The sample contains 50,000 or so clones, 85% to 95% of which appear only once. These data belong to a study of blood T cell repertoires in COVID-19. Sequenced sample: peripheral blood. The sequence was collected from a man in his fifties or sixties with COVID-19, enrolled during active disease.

The CDR3: CASSQGGLGTGELFF. CDR3 nucleotide sequence: TGTGCCAGCAGCCAAGGAGGGCTCGGCACCGGGGAGCTGTTTTTT. V and J are TRBV14 and TRBJ2-2; maybe TRBD2 (5 bases). The germline CDR1 and CDR2 sequences are SGHDN and FVKESK. V lost 1 base and J lost 4, with 10 bases in between. The CDR3 totals 15 residues.